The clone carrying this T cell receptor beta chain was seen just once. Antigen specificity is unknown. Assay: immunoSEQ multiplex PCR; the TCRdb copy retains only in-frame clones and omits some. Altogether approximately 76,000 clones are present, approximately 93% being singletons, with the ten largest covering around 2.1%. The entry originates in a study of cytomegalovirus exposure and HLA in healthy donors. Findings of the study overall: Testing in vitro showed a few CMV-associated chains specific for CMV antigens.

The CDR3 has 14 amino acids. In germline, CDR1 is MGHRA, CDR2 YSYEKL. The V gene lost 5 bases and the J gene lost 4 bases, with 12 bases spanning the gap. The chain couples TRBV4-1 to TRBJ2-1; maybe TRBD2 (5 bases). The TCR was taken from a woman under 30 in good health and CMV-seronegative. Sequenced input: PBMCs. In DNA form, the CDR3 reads TGCGCCAGCAGCTCCACGACTAATTACAATGAGCAGTTCTTC. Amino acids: CASSSTTNYNEQFF.